The source of this T cell receptor beta chain is a study of cytomegalovirus exposure and HLA in healthy donors. V trimming: 8 bases; J trimming: 8 bases; junction bases outside the gene matches: 10. This CDR3 is built from 14 residues. Germline assignment: CDR1 SEHNR and CDR2 FQNEAQ (reference sequence). The primer mix had 60 Vbeta and 13 Jbeta primers. Profiled with immunoSEQ multiplex PCR; TCRdb holds only in-frame clones, not every one. Seen here are about 190,000 clones, under 80% observed once, and the top ten hold about 4.4%. Sequenced material: PBMCs. This TCR was sampled from a man younger than 45 in good health and CMV-seropositive. The chain combines TRBV7-9 with TRBJ1-5; TRBD1 matches 9 bases. The CDR3: CASSGGTGIKPQHF. As DNA, the CDR3 is TGTGCCAGCTCGGGGGGGACAGGGATAAAGCCCCAGCATTTT. Using reference TRBV7-9 and TRBJ1-5 for the parts outside the CDR3, the full variable domain is DTGVSQNPRHKITKRGQNVTFRCDPISEHNRLYWYRQTLGQGPEFLTYFQNEAQLEKSRLLSDRFSAERPKGSFSTLEIQRTEQGDSAMYLCASSGGTGIKPQHFGDGTRLSIL.